This is a list of T cell receptor beta chains from one sample in a study of T cell repertoires in cytomegalovirus infection. One entry per CDR3 protein results from TCRdb running MiXCR on the reads. The sample comprises a few hundred thousand distinct CDR3 sequences, under 45% of which are singletons, and around 48% rests with the top ten. Their antigen targets remain unknown. Source: cultured PBMCs, taken from culture after CMV antigen stimulation. The receptors shown here come from a human donor in good health (CMV status not recorded). Some clones in this sample may be carry-over from other donors' samples. Both conserved end residues are part of each CDR3. The D gene is left open where the match is weak. The size entry is marked missing in some rows and otherwise reads once, few, many or a size class.

>15|once|TRBV20-1|TRBJ2-3|TRBD2
TGCAGTGCTAGGGCTAGCGGGATACAGTTTAGTACGCAGTATTTT
CSARASGIQFSTQYF
>13|-|TRBV7-2|TRBJ1-1|-
TGTGCCAGCAGCCTCGGCGGGGGAATTGAAGCTTTCTTT
CASSLGGGIEAFF
>14|-|TRBV6-6|TRBJ1-2|-
TGTGCCAGCAGTTACTTGTCAGGGAATTATGGCTACACCTTC
CASSYLSGNYGYTF
>16|-|TRBV11-2|TRBJ1-6|-
TGTGCCAGCAGCTTAAATATTGTAGGTAGTGGGTCACCCCTCCACTTT
CASSLNIVGSGSPLHF
>13|-|TRBV7-6|TRBJ2-7|TRBD2
TGTGCCAGCACGCGGGGGGGGATCTACGAGCAGTACTTC
CASTRGGIYEQYF
>14|few|TRBV5-1|TRBJ2-7|-
TGCGCCAGCTCGTGGCAGGGTGGTTCTGGCGAGCAGTACTTC
CASSWQGGSGEQYF
>14|-|TRBV6-2/TRBV6-3|TRBJ1-1|-
TGTGCCAGCAAGGGCAGGCGGATGAACACTGAAGCTTTCTTT
CASKGRRMNTEAFF
>14|-|TRBV19|TRBJ2-5|TRBD1
TGTGCCAGTAGGGGGGCAGGGGGTCAAGAGACCCAGTACTTC
CASRGAGGQETQYF
>14|-|TRBV7-6|TRBJ2-2|-
TGTGCCAGCAGCTACCAGCTGTCAGCCGGGGAGCTGTTTTTT
CASSYQLSAGELFF
>15|many|TRBV7-2|TRBJ1-2|TRBD1
TGTGCCAGCAGCTATCGACAGGGCCTAGGGTATGGCTACACCTTC
CASSYRQGLGYGYTF
>18|-|TRBV6-1|TRBJ2-5|-
TGTGCCAGCAGTGAAGCCCATATACTGGTTATAGACGGAGAGACCCAGTACTTC
CASSEAHILVIDGETQYF
>14|-|TRBV6-8|TRBJ1-2|-
TGTGCCAGCAGACACACGGGAGGAAGCTATGGCTACACCTTC
CASRHTGGSYGYTF
>16|-|TRBV11-2|TRBJ2-1|TRBD2
TGTGCCAGCAGCTCCTCGGGACTAGCGGGAGACAATGAGCAGTTCTTC
CASSSSGLAGDNEQFF
>11|many|TRBV6-2/TRBV6-3|TRBJ2-7|-
TGTGCCAGCCGGCGGGACTACGAGCAGTACTTC
CASRRDYEQYF
>16|many|TRBV7-2|TRBJ1-6|-
TGTGCCAGCAGCTTATGGGCAGGGGTCGGGAATTCACCCCTCCACTTT
CASSLWAGVGNSPLHF
>16|-|TRBV10-3|TRBJ2-3|-
TGTGCCATCAGTTACGCCGCTAGAGGTGGCACAGATACGCAGTATTTT
CAISYAARGGTDTQYF
>21|once|TRBV6-2/TRBV6-3|TRBJ2-7|TRBD2
TGTGCCAGCACCATAAGAGGGTGGGCGCCTAGCGGGCCCAGAAGATCCTACGAGCAGTACTTC
CASTIRGWAPSGPRRSYEQYF
>14|once|TRBV3-1|TRBJ2-1|-
TGTGCCAGCAGCCAAGACAGAGATTACAATGAGCAGTTCTTC
CASSQDRDYNEQFF
>17|-|TRBV6-1|TRBJ2-1|-
TGTGCCAGCAGTGAAAGAAGTTGGGGTTCTCACTACAATGAGCAGTTCTTC
CASSERSWGSHYNEQFF
>13|-|TRBV12-3/TRBV12-4|TRBJ2-3|-
TGTGCCAGCAGTTTAGAGCGAACAGGGACGCAGTATTTT
CASSLERTGTQYF
>15|few|TRBV6-1|TRBJ1-1|-
TGTGCCAGCACCCCCCAAAGGGCCTCGAACACTGAAGCTTTCTTT
CASTPQRASNTEAFF
>18|-|TRBV4-1|TRBJ2-7|TRBD2
TGTGCCAGCAGCCAAGATCCCCTCGGGACTAGCATAACCTACGAGCAGTACTTC
CASSQDPLGTSITYEQYF
>11|-|TRBV10-3|TRBJ2-3|-
TGTGCCATCAGTGCCGCAGATACGCAGTATTTT
CAISAADTQYF
>17|-|TRBV15|TRBJ1-1|TRBD1
TGTGCCACCAGCAGAGCTCTAACAGGGGACGGGAACACTGAAGCTTTCTTT
CATSRALTGDGNTEAFF
>18|-|TRBV27|TRBJ1-5|-
TGTGCCATTACTACGGCCAGGACTGAGAAAAGTAGCAATCAGCCCCAGCATTTT
CAITTARTEKSSNQPQHF
>15|-|TRBV20-1|TRBJ1-5|-
TGCAGTGCTAGGGTCTCGCAGGGAGATGTGCAGCCCCAGCATTTT
CSARVSQGDVQPQHF
>14|few|TRBV5-5|TRBJ2-5|TRBD1
TGTGCCAGCAGCTTAGGGGACAGGGGTGAGACCCAGTACTTC
CASSLGDRGETQYF
>13|-|TRBV7-9|TRBJ1-2|-
TGTGCCAGCACCGTGGGTGGCATCTATGGCTACACCTTC
CASTVGGIYGYTF
>15|-|TRBV7-2|TRBJ2-2|-
TGTGCCAGCAGCATCGCAAGGCGGGGCCACGGGGAGCTGTTTTTT
CASSIARRGHGELFF
>16|-|TRBV4-3|TRBJ2-1|TRBD2
TGCGCCAGCAGCCAAGAGGGGGGACTAGCGGGGGGTGAGCAGTTCTTC
CASSQEGGLAGGEQFF
>16|-|TRBV12-3/TRBV12-4|TRBJ1-1|-
TGTGCCAGCAGCCCCGCTGGGGATCACATGAACACTGAAGCTTTCTTT
CASSPAGDHMNTEAFF
>14|-|TRBV20-1|TRBJ1-5|-
TGCAGTGCTTTACCCACGGACAGCGCTCAGCCCCAGCATTTT
CSALPTDSAQPQHF
>15|-|TRBV20-1|TRBJ2-1|TRBD2
TGCAGTGCTAGAGCGGGGGGGCTGCGCTACAATGAGCAGTTCTTC
CSARAGGLRYNEQFF
>14|-|TRBV15|TRBJ2-7|TRBD1
TGTGCCACCAGCAGAGCCCTACAGGGGTACGAGCAGTACTTC
CATSRALQGYEQYF
>17|-|TRBV10-3|TRBJ2-3|TRBD2
TGTGCCATCAGAGGTAGCGGGGGGGGCCTTGGCACAGATACGCAGTATTTT
CAIRGSGGGLGTDTQYF
>14|few|TRBV7-2|TRBJ2-1|-
TGTGCCAGCAGCTTAGCCGCGGGGACAAATGAGCAGTTCTTC
CASSLAAGTNEQFF
>11|-|TRBV7-2|TRBJ2-1|-
TGTGCCAGCAGCTTTGGACCGGAGCAGTTCTTC
CASSFGPEQFF
>16|many|TRBV19|TRBJ1-5|-
TGTGCCAGTAGTCGCCGGGACACCCGAGTCAATCAGCCCCAGCATTTT
CASSRRDTRVNQPQHF
>13|-|TRBV12-3/TRBV12-4|TRBJ1-5|-
TGTGCCAGCGGCACACGGGGGGATCAGCCCCAGCATTTT
CASGTRGDQPQHF
>13|once|TRBV12-3/TRBV12-4|TRBJ2-5|TRBD2
TGTGCCAGCAAGTCCAGCGGGAAAGAGACCCAGTACTTC
CASKSSGKETQYF
>16|-|TRBV6-2/TRBV6-3|TRBJ2-1|TRBD1
TGTGCCAGCAGTTACTACAAGGACAGGGATTACAATGAGCAGTTCTTC
CASSYYKDRDYNEQFF
>14|many|TRBV12-3/TRBV12-4|TRBJ2-3|-
TGTGCCAGCAGTTTAGGAGGGTTTCGAGATACGCAGTATTTT
CASSLGGFRDTQYF
>15|few|TRBV7-8|TRBJ1-1|-
TGTGCCAGCAGCTTAGTCGTCAGAGGAAACACTGAAGCTTTCTTT
CASSLVVRGNTEAFF
>15|-|TRBV20-1|TRBJ2-5|TRBD2
TGCAGTGCTAAAGGGGGACTAGCGGGGCAAGAGACCCAGTACTTC
CSAKGGLAGQETQYF
>18|many|TRBV7-2|TRBJ2-3|TRBD2
TGTGCCAGCAGCTTCAAGGCTACTAGCGGGAGGGGCACAGATACGCAGTATTTT
CASSFKATSGRGTDTQYF
>13|-|TRBV6-2/TRBV6-3|TRBJ2-1|-
TGTGCCAGCAGTTACTCAGAGTACAATGAGCAGTTCTTC
CASSYSEYNEQFF
>15|once|TRBV23-1|TRBJ2-7|TRBD2
TGCGCCAGCAGTCTGACTAGCGGGAGGATCTGCGAGCAGTACTTC
CASSLTSGRICEQYF
>14|many|TRBV7-2|TRBJ1-6|-
TGTGCCAGCAGCAACCAGGGTTTCGGGTCACCCCTCCACTTT
CASSNQGFGSPLHF
>15|-|TRBV2|TRBJ2-3|-
TGTGCCAGCAGTGAAGATGGACAGAGCACAGATACGCAGTATTTT
CASSEDGQSTDTQYF
>14|few|TRBV7-2|TRBJ1-1|-
TGTGCCAGCAGCTCCCCCTTCGCAAAAAGTGAAGCTTTCTTT
CASSSPFAKSEAFF
>14|-|TRBV7-8|TRBJ2-5|-
TGTGCCAGCAGCCCTTGGACCATCCAAGAGACCCAGTACTTC
CASSPWTIQETQYF
>14|-|TRBV6-5|TRBJ2-3|-
TGTGCCAGCAGCCTCTTCCGAGACACAGATACGCAGTATTTT
CASSLFRDTDTQYF
>14|few|TRBV7-9|TRBJ2-3|-
TGTGCCAGCAGCAGCTACCGGGAGTTGGATACGCAGTATTTT
CASSSYRELDTQYF
>15|-|TRBV5-6|TRBJ2-5|-
TGTGCCAGCAGCTTAGGGTGGAGCGGTCAAGAGACCCAGTACTTC
CASSLGWSGQETQYF
>14|-|TRBV4-1|TRBJ1-3|-
TGCGCCAGCAGCCGACCCAACTCTGGAAACACCATATATTTT
CASSRPNSGNTIYF
>12|-|TRBV2|TRBJ2-3|-
TGTGCCAGCAGTGAAGCGTACAGTACGCAGTATTTT
CASSEAYSTQYF
>14|-|TRBV4-1|TRBJ1-3|-
TGCGCCAGCAGTTCCACCTTCTCTGGAAACACCATATATTTT
CASSSTFSGNTIYF
>16|many|TRBV7-2|TRBJ1-2|-
TGTGCCAGCAGCTTAAAGAACCCCGGGTTTAACTATGGCTACACCTTC
CASSLKNPGFNYGYTF
>13|-|TRBV2|TRBJ2-5|-
TGTGCCAGCAGGACCGGGGGAAAAGAGACCCAGTACTTC
CASRTGGKETQYF
>13|few|TRBV7-6|TRBJ1-2|-
TGTGCCAGCAGCTTTTCGGTATGGTATGGCTACACCTTC
CASSFSVWYGYTF